This passage covers 11 T cell receptor beta chains from one sample sequenced in a study of T cell responses to AZD1222 COVID-19 vaccine. Here immunoSEQ multiplex PCR was the method, and the copy in TCRdb shows in-frame clones only, minus some. The top ten clones hold over 3% of a sample with 98,000 or so clones, approximately 89% of them seen once. The specimen was peripheral blood, collected on day 0 of MenACWY control vaccination. These TCRs come from an adult in good health.

The J gene is TRBJ2-4, the V gene TRBV6-1, with D uncertain. CDR1 MNHNS and CDR2 SASEGT come from the germline V gene. Trimming stripped 1 base from V and 6 bases from J, with 13 bases between. The CDR3 has 15 residues. The DNA for the CDR3 is TGTGCCAGCAGTGAAGGGACCGGATTGTCAAACATTCAGTACTTC. It codes for CASSEGTGLSNIQYF.

J is TRBJ2-2 and V is TRBV25-1; D call uncertain. The CDR3 has 13 amino acids. Germline CDR1 MGHDK, CDR2 SYGVNS. With 1 base removed from V and 7 bases from J, the gap between germline ends came to 7 bases. The CDR3 protein is CASSEFGFGELFF. The CDR3 nucleotides are TGTGCCAGCAGTGAATTCGGGTTCGGGGAGCTGTTTTTT.

The J gene is TRBJ1-1, the V gene TRBV30, with D unresolved. V gave up 4 bases and J gave up 2 bases, with 8 bases separating them. The CDR3 runs 12 residues. The germline V gene encodes CDR1 GTSNPN and CDR2 SVGIG (reference sequence). CDR3 nucleotides: TGTGCCTGGAACAGAGATAACACTGAAGCTTTCTTT. It translates to CAWNRDNTEAFF. Combining the CDR3 with reference TRBV30 and TRBJ1-1 gives the whole variable domain SQTIHQWPATLVQPVGSPLSLECTVEGTSNPNLYWYRQAAGRGLQLLFYSVGIGQISSEVPQNLSASRPQDRQFILSSKKLLLSDSGFYLCAWNRDNTEAFFGQGTRLTVV.

The chain uses TRBV2 and TRBJ1-6; D remains unclear. Trimming took off 7 bases at V and 1 base at J, with 14 bases between the two ends. The CDR3 is made up of 16 amino acids. In germline, CDR1 is SNHLY, CDR2 FYNNEI. The CDR3 sequence is CASTLSTRSYNSPLHF. Here the CDR3 DNA reads TGTGCCAGCACCCTCTCGACAAGGTCCTATAATTCACCCCTCCACTTT. Complete variable domain (other parts from reference TRBV2 and TRBJ1-6): EPEVTQTPSHQVTQMGQEVILRCVPISNHLYFYWYRQILGQKVEFLVSFYNNEISEKSEIFDDQFSVERPDGSNFTLKIRSTKLEDSAMYFCASTLSTRSYNSPLHFGNGTRLTVT.

V usage is TRBV27 and J usage is TRBJ2-7, with TRBD2 matching 8 bases. Germline lookup yields CDR1 MNHEY and CDR2 SMNVEV (reference sequence). There are 16 residues in the CDR3. V lost 5 bases to trimming and J lost 2 bases; unmatched junction nucleotides: 11. CDR3 in DNA: TGTGCCAGCAGTCCTTCTTTCGGGGGGGTCCCCTACGAGCAGTACTTC. Translated, it gives CASSPSFGGVPYEQYF.

This rearrangement joins TRBV6-1 to TRBJ2-7; D remains unclear. Germline-derived CDR1 and CDR2 are MNHNS and SASEGT. Deletions cut 1 base from V and 4 bases from J, with 11 bases between. The CDR3 has 14 residues. CDR3 residues: CASSEGPIEYEQYF. DNA of the CDR3: TGTGCCAGCAGTGAAGGGCCGATCGAGTACGAGCAGTACTTC.

The DNA for the CDR3 is TGTGCCAGCAGCGTAGCGGGGGAACCACAAGGGGCCCAGTACTTC. Translated: CASSVAGEPQGAQYF. The chain recombines TRBV9 with TRBJ2-5; D is possibly TRBD2 (6 bases). Looked up from germline, CDR1 is SGDLS and CDR2 is YYNGEE. V shed 0 bases and J shed 9 bases, with 18 bases lying between them. CDR3 size: 15 residues.

V and J are TRBV4-2 and TRBJ2-1, with 7 bases fitting TRBD1. The junction had 7 bases not matched to a gene; V was cut back by 1 base and J by 7 bases. CDR3 length: 15 residues. Germline V gene sequence: CDR1 LGHNA, CDR2 YNFKEQ. CDR3 bases: TGTGCCAGCAGCCAAGGGCAGGGGGTGGCAAATGAGCAGTTCTTC. Translation gives CASSQGQGVANEQFF.

The chain combines TRBV11-2 with TRBJ2-6, with D tentatively TRBD1 or TRBD2 (5 bases each). This CDR3 has 16 residues. In germline, CDR1 is SGHAT, CDR2 FQNNGV. V was trimmed by 3 bases and J by 4 bases, leaving 13 bases between them. The CDR3 bases are TGTGCCAGCAGCTTCACCACGGGGCACGGGGCCAACGTCCTGACTTTC. Amino acids: CASSFTTGHGANVLTF.

The V call is TRBV9, the J call TRBJ1-6, with D possibly TRBD1 on 5 matching bases. The CDR3 has 13 residues. Trimming cost V 0 bases and J 9 bases, with 7 bases left between them. Germline V gene sequence: CDR1 SGDLS, CDR2 YYNGEE. CDR3: CASSVGGGSPLHF. The CDR3 DNA is TGTGCCAGCAGCGTAGGGGGGGGTTCACCCCTCCACTTT.

The chain uses TRBV7-9 and TRBJ1-3, with D perhaps matching TRBD1 (6 bases). In germline, CDR1 is SEHNR, CDR2 FQNEAQ (reference sequence). This CDR3 region has 16 residues. Trimming shortened V by 5 bases and J by 0 bases, and 14 bases separated the two germline ends. The CDR3 DNA reads as TGTGCCAGCAGCCCGGGACACCCGAGCTCTGGAAACACCATATATTTT. Protein: CASSPGHPSSGNTIYF.